One sample yielded the 12 T cell receptor beta chains listed below, sequenced in a study of T cell responses to AZD1222 COVID-19 vaccine. Clones were read by immunoSEQ multiplex PCR, and TCRdb kept only the in-frame ones, dropping some. The sample records some 190,000 clones, 75% to 90% being singletons. The sample in question was peripheral blood, obtained on day 0 of AZD1222 vaccination. These receptors came from an adult in good health.

This rearrangement joins TRBV11-2 to TRBJ1-4; TRBD1 matches at 8 bases. V lost 5 bases to trimming and J lost 10 bases; unmatched junction nucleotides: 6. The CDR3 is 13 amino acids. Germline loops: CDR1 SGHAT, CDR2 FQNNGV. CDR3 loop: CASSKDRDRKLFF. The CDR3 DNA sequence: TGTGCCAGCAGCAAGGACAGGGATCGAAAACTGTTTTTT.

The chain uses TRBV25-1 and TRBJ2-1, with TRBD2 as a possible D gene (5 bases). CDR1 is MGHDK and CDR2 is SYGVNS in the germline V gene. This CDR3 has 15 residues. Trimming left V 5 bases short and J 10 bases short, with 21 bases between. CDR3 coding DNA: TGTGCCAGCAGTACACCGGGATCCCCCAGTTCCGAGCAGTTCTTC. It is translated as CASSTPGSPSSEQFF.

The chain is built from TRBV19 and TRBJ1-6; no firm D call. Per germline, CDR1 LNHDA and CDR2 SQIVND (reference sequence). Trimming pared 4 bases from V and 9 bases from J, leaving 10 bases between. This CDR3 contains 13 residues. CDR3 protein: CASSTYIGSPLHF. CDR3 bases: TGTGCCAGTAGTACATACATCGGTTCACCCCTCCACTTT.

This clone was counted a single time. The rearrangement joins TRBV7-2 to TRBJ2-3; 7 positions match TRBD2. This CDR3 contains 15 residues. V shed 4 bases and J 4 bases; nucleotides not matched to a gene: 8. CDR1 and CDR2 from the germline V gene are SGHTA and FQGNSA. The CDR3 region is CASSSIAGSADTQYF. The CDR3 DNA reads TGTGCCAGCAGCTCGATAGCGGGTAGCGCAGATACGCAGTATTTT.

This chain links TRBV13 with TRBJ2-3, with 8 positions matching TRBD2. Germline V lookup: CDR1 PRHDT, CDR2 FYEKMQ (reference sequence). There are 17 residues in the CDR3. The ends lost 4 bases at V and 2 bases at J; junction bases unmatched: 11. The CDR3 sequence is CASSSGLRGDPTDTQYF. CDR3 nucleotide sequence: TGTGCCAGCAGCTCGGGGTTGCGGGGGGATCCCACAGATACGCAGTATTTT. The full variable domain, with the rest looked up from reference TRBV13 and TRBJ2-3, is AAGVIQSPRHLIKEKRETATLKCYPIPRHDTVYWYQQGPGQDPQFLISFYEKMQSDKGSIPDRFSAQQFSDYHSELNMSSLELGDSALYFCASSSGLRGDPTDTQYFGPGTRLTVL.

This rearrangement joins TRBV28 to TRBJ1-2, with D unresolved. Per germline, CDR1 MDHEN and CDR2 SYDVKM. Trimming stripped 6 bases from V and 8 bases from J, with 28 bases between. The CDR3 spans 17 residues. As DNA, the CDR3 is TGTGCCAGCAGCTCCCCCCGAGAGGTCCGGAGCATGGAAGGCTACACCTTC. Protein sequence: CASSSPREVRSMEGYTF.

This chain uses TRBV3-1 (or the pseudogene TRBV3-2) with TRBJ2-7, with unresolved D. The CDR3 is 11 residues long. Per the germline V gene, CDR1 is LGHDT and CDR2 is YNNKEL (reference sequence). V was clipped by 6 bases and J by 6 bases, with 9 bases between them. In nucleotides, the CDR3 is TGTGCCAGCAGAGGTTCATCCGAGCAGTACTTC. This encodes CASRGSSEQYF.

V is TRBV5-4 and J is TRBJ1-2; no clear D. The CDR3 is 14 amino acids. Per germline, CDR1 SGHNT and CDR2 YYREEE (reference sequence). The V end was cut by 3 bases, the J end by 7 bases, with 16 bases between. CDR3 loop: CASSSPVRAFGYTF. CDR3 sequence (DNA): TGTGCCAGCAGCTCCCCCGTGAGGGCGTTTGGCTACACCTTC.

This chain uses TRBV10-3 with TRBJ2-7; TRBD2 matches at 9 bases. V was pared by 4 bases and J by 7 bases, with 5 bases of the junction left unmatched. The CDR3 extends over 13 amino acids. In germline, CDR1 is ENHRY, CDR2 SYGVKD. DNA of the CDR3: TGTGCCATCAGTGGAGTAGCGGGGGTTGAGCAGTACGTC. Encoded protein: CAISGVAGVEQYV.

The DNA for the CDR3 is TGTGCCAGCAGCCAAGATTCGGGGAACACCGGGGAGCTGTTTTTT. It yields the protein CASSQDSGNTGELFF. V and J are TRBV4-2 and TRBJ2-2; D is ambiguous. The germline V gene has CDR1 LGHNA and CDR2 YNFKEQ. The CDR3 extends over 15 amino acids. V was cut by 0 bases and J by 1 base, with 6 bases left in between.

CDR3 loop: CASSLIGRDNEQFF. In nucleotides, the CDR3 is TGTGCCAGCAGCTTAATTGGCAGAGACAATGAGCAGTTCTTC. This rearrangement joins TRBV7-8 to TRBJ2-1, with D hard to call. The V end was cut by 2 bases, the J end by 5 bases, with 10 bases between. The CDR3 contains 14 residues. From germline, CDR1 is SGHVS and CDR2 FQNEAQ.

The rearrangement links TRBV7-6 to TRBJ1-5, with D possibly matching TRBD1 (5 bases). Trimming left V 3 bases short and J 4 bases short, with 10 bases between. Looked up from germline, CDR1 is SGHVS and CDR2 is FNYEAQ. CDR3 length: 14 residues. In DNA, the CDR3 is TGTGCCAGCAGCTTCCGGGGGGTGAATCAGCCCCAGCATTTT. Translation gives CASSFRGVNQPQHF.